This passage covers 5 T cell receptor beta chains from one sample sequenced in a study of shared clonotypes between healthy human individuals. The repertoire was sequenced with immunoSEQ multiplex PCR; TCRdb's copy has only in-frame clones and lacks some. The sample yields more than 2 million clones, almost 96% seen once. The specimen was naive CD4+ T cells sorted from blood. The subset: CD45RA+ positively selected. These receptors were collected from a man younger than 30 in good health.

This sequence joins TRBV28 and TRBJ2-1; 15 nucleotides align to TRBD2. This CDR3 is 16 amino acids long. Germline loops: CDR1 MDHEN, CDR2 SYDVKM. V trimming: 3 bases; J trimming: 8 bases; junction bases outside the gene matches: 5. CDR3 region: CASSFGLAGGQYEQFF. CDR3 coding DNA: TGTGCCAGCAGTTTTGGACTAGCGGGGGGGCAATATGAGCAGTTCTTC. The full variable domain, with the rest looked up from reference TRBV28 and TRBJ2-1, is DVKVTQSSRYLVKRTGEKVFLECVQDMDHENMFWYRQDPGLGLRLIYFSYDVKMKEKGDIPEGYSVSREKKERFSLILESASTNQTSMYLCASSFGLAGGQYEQFFGPGTRLTVL.

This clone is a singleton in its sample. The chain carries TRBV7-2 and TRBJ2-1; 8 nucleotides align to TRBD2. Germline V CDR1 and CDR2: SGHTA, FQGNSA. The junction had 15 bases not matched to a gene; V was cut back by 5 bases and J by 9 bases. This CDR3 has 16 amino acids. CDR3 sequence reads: CASSPNGGARTGEQFF. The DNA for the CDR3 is TGTGCCAGCAGCCCTAACGGGGGGGCAAGGACCGGTGAGCAGTTCTTC.

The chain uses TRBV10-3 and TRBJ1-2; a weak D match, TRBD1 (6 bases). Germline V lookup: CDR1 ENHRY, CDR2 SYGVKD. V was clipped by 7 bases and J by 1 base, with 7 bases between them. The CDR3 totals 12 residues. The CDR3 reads CAITGVNYGYTF. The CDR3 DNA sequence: TGTGCCATCACAGGGGTTAACTATGGCTACACCTTC.

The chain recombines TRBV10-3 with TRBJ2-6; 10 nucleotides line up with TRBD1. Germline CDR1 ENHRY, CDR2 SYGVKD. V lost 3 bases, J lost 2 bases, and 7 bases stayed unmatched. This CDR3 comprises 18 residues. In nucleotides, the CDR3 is TGTGCCATCAGTGACGACAGGGGGCTAGTAGCTGGGGCCAACGTCCTGACTTTC. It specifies CAISDDRGLVAGANVLTF.

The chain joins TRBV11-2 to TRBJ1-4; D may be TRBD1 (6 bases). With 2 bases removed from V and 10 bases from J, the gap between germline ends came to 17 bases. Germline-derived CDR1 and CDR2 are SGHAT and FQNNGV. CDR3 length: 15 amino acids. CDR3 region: CASSLSGQGHGKLFF. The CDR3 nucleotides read TGTGCCAGCAGCTTAAGTGGGCAGGGACACGGAAAACTGTTTTTT.